The 27 T cell receptor beta chains below were found in one sample sequenced in a study of a mutant IDH1 vaccine in newly diagnosed glioma. Their antigens remain unidentified. Time point: week 35, safety follow-up. Every single dose of the vaccine, 300 ug of mutant IDH1 20-mer peptide, came with topical imiquimod. Only in-frame clones appear in the TCRdb table, and some are missing; sequencing was by immunoSEQ multiplex PCR. The sample comprises about 65,000 clones, roughly 80% of which are singletons, and about 4.9% rests with the top ten. The source was PBMCs, collected from a glioma patient whose treatment included an IDH1 peptide vaccine. The source of these receptors is a middle-aged man with glioma.

In nucleotides, the CDR3 is TGTGCCAGCAGCTTAGGGGGACGGAAAACCTACGAGCAGTACTTC. Amino acid sequence: CASSLGGRKTYEQYF. The chain recombines TRBV7-6 with TRBJ2-7, with D perhaps assigned TRBD1 or TRBD2 (5 bases each). The CDR3 loop spans 15 amino acids. The ends were cut back, 1 base at V and 2 bases at J, with 12 bases in the middle. Germline V CDR1 and CDR2: SGHVS, FNYEAQ. Drawing the rest from reference TRBV7-6 and TRBJ2-7, the complete variable domain is GAGVSQSPRYKVTKRGQDVALRCDPISGHVSLYWYRQALGQGPEFLTYFNYEAQQDKSGLPNDRFSAERPEGSISTLTIQRTEQRDSAMYRCASSLGGRKTYEQYFGPGTRLTVT.

CDR3 DNA sequence: TGTGCCAGCAGCGGAGGCCTTTTAGATACGCAGTATTTT. It codes for CASSGGLLDTQYF. This chain links TRBV9 with TRBJ2-3; D ambiguous. CDR3 length: 13 amino acids. V dropped 3 bases and J dropped 5 bases, with 10 bases sitting between them. Germline V gives CDR1 SGDLS, CDR2 YYNGEE.

There are a few counts of this clone. The chain employs TRBV12-5 and TRBJ2-2; TRBD1 matches at 10 bases. CDR3 length equals 14 residues. J gave up 6 bases and V 6 bases, and 4 bases lay outside the gene matches. In germline, CDR1 is LGHNT, CDR2 FRNRAP. CDR3 sequence reads: CASGPGTGAGELFF. The CDR3 DNA is TGTGCTAGTGGACCCGGGACAGGGGCCGGGGAGCTGTTTTTT.

This clone occurred once. The V and J genes are TRBV28 and TRBJ2-2; D gene uncertain. The CDR3 spans 13 residues. CDR1 and CDR2 (germline): MDHEN, SYDVKM. V was cut by 7 bases and J by 1 base, with 7 bases left in between. CDR3 DNA: TGTGCCAGCATGGCGGAGAACACCGGGGAGCTGTTTTTT. Its translation is CASMAENTGELFF. Supplemented by reference TRBV28 and TRBJ2-2, the full variable domain reads DVKVTQSSRYLVKRTGEKVFLECVQDMDHENMFWYRQDPGLGLRLIYFSYDVKMKEKGDIPEGYSVSREKKERFSLILESASTNQTSMYLCASMAENTGELFFGEGSRLTVL.

This chain joins TRBV7-2 and TRBJ2-7, with a possible D match to TRBD1 (5 bases). Germline assignment: CDR1 SGHTA and CDR2 FQGNSA. The CDR3 sequence is 12 residues long. Trimming pared 5 bases from V and 6 bases from J, leaving 11 bases between. DNA for the CDR3: TGTGCCAGCAGCCTTCCAAGGGGCGAGCAGTACTTC. Protein product: CASSLPRGEQYF. Full variable domain (remainder filled in from reference TRBV7-2 and TRBJ2-7): GAGVSQSPSNKVTEKGKDVELRCDPISGHTALYWYRQSLGQGLEFLIYFQGNSAPDKSGLPSDRFSAERTGGSVSTLTIQRTQQEDSAVYLCASSLPRGEQYFGPGTRLTVT.

The V call is TRBV9, the J call TRBJ1-3, with D uncertain. V was shortened by 3 bases and J by 0 bases, with 4 bases between the two germline ends. The germline gives CDR1 SGDLS, CDR2 YYNGEE. This CDR3 spans 13 amino acids. The DNA of the CDR3 is TGTGCCAGCAGCGAGGACTCTGGAAACACCATATATTTT. Translation gives CASSEDSGNTIYF.

The chain carries TRBV9 and TRBJ2-1; 7 bases fit TRBD1. Trimming at V came to 0 bases and at J to 4 bases, leaving 4 bases not matched to a gene. The germline CDR1 and CDR2 sequences are SGDLS and YYNGEE. CDR3 length: 15 amino acids. The CDR3 sequence is CASSVGQGVYNEQFF. Written as DNA, the CDR3 is TGTGCCAGCAGCGTAGGGCAGGGGGTTTACAATGAGCAGTTCTTC. The full variable domain, completed using reference TRBV9 and TRBJ2-1, is DSGVTQTPKHLITATGQRVTLRCSPRSGDLSVYWYQQSLDQGLQFLIQYYNGEERAKGNILERFSAQQFPDLHSELNLSSLELGDSALYFCASSVGQGVYNEQFFGPGTRLTVL.

The rearrangement links TRBV18 to TRBJ2-7, with 10 bases identical to TRBD2. CDR1 KGHSH and CDR2 LQKENI come from the germline V gene. CDR3 size: 13 residues. The trim removed 6 bases at V and 3 bases at J, leaving 2 bases unmatched. CDR3 residues: CASSRTSGYEQYF. The CDR3 coding sequence is TGTGCCAGCTCGCGGACTAGCGGCTACGAGCAGTACTTC.

The rearrangement uses TRBV7-9 and TRBJ2-7, with D perhaps TRBD2 (6 bases). Trimming took 5 bases from V and 6 from J, leaving 20 bases between them. Germline loops: CDR1 SEHNR, CDR2 FQNEAQ (reference sequence). This CDR3 contains 15 residues. The CDR3 bases are TGTGCCAGCAGCGCGCCGGGACTCCCACTCGGCGAGCAGTACTTC. Translating it yields CASSAPGLPLGEQYF.

This clone has a handful of counts. The J gene is TRBJ2-7, the V gene TRBV5-6; 7 bases map to TRBD1. The CDR3 spans 16 residues. Trimming removed 0 bases from V and 3 bases from J; junction bases left unmatched: 9. Per germline, CDR1 SGHDT and CDR2 YYEEEE. The CDR3 loop reads CASSLGQGTSHYEQYF. The CDR3 coding sequence is TGTGCCAGCAGCTTGGGACAGGGAACTTCCCACTACGAGCAGTACTTC.

The chain links TRBV9 to TRBJ1-4, with D possibly TRBD1 on 6 matching bases. CDR3 size: 14 residues. Trimming stripped 3 bases from V and 4 bases from J, with 10 bases between. Germline V gene lookup returns CDR1 SGDLS and CDR2 YYNGEE. The CDR3 region is CASSAGQINEKLFF. The DNA of the CDR3 is TGTGCCAGCAGCGCAGGACAGATTAATGAAAAACTGTTTTTT.

The V and J genes are TRBV5-6 and TRBJ2-1, with 7 bases identical to TRBD1. The germline CDR1 and CDR2 sequences are SGHDT and YYEEEE. The V segment lost 5 bases and the J segment 3 bases; nucleotides outside the gene matches: 11. This CDR3 region has 16 residues. The CDR3 reads CASSETGTEFYNEQFF. CDR3 nucleotides: TGTGCCAGCAGTGAGACCGGGACAGAATTCTACAATGAGCAGTTCTTC.

The chain uses TRBV7-2 and TRBJ2-7; D is unresolved. V was shortened by 3 bases and J by 4 bases, with 7 bases between the two germline ends. CDR3 size: 12 residues. The germline V gene has CDR1 SGHTA and CDR2 FQGNSA. The CDR3 region has the DNA TGTGCCAGCAGCTTTACCGGTTACGAGCAGTACTTC. It codes for CASSFTGYEQYF.

This rearrangement joins TRBV19 to TRBJ1-2, with no clear D. Trimming removed 3 bases from V and 2 bases from J, with 7 bases in between. Germline CDR1 reads LNHDA; CDR2 reads SQIVND (reference sequence). This CDR3 spans 13 amino acids. The CDR3 DNA sequence: TGTGCCAGTAGTATCTCTCAGAACTATGGCTACACCTTC. Its protein product is CASSISQNYGYTF. Full variable domain (outside the CDR3, taken from reference TRBV19 and TRBJ1-2): DGGITQSPKYLFRKEGQNVTLSCEQNLNHDAMYWYRQDPGQGLRLIYYSQIVNDFQKGDIAEGYSVSREKKESFPLTVTSAQKNPTAFYLCASSISQNYGYTFGSGTRLTVV.

The chain employs TRBV9 and TRBJ2-6; unclear D gene. The V and J ends lost 0 bases and 4 bases respectively, with 8 bases between them. The CDR3 runs 15 residues. Germline V gene lookup returns CDR1 SGDLS and CDR2 YYNGEE. The CDR3 DNA is TGTGCCAGCAGCGTAGAAGGCGTGGGGGCCAACGTCCTGACTTTC. Protein sequence: CASSVEGVGANVLTF.

A word on this clone: The sample carries other DNA sequences with the same CDR3. V gene TRBV9 combines with J gene TRBJ2-6; D unclear. Trimming stripped 0 bases from V and 4 bases from J, with 8 bases between. CDR3 length: 15 residues. Germline V gives CDR1 SGDLS, CDR2 YYNGEE. The CDR3 here is CASSVGSLGANVLTF. In DNA form, the CDR3 reads TGTGCCAGCAGCGTAGGAAGCCTAGGGGCCAACGTCCTGACTTTC.

The chain uses TRBV5-5 and TRBJ2-1, with 13 nucleotides matching TRBD2. From germline, CDR1 is SGHKS and CDR2 YYEKEE (reference sequence). Trimming at V came to 2 bases and at J to 0 bases, leaving 8 bases not matched to a gene. The CDR3 has 19 amino acids. This CDR3 reads CASSFTGLAGASSYNEQFF. As DNA, the CDR3 is TGTGCCAGCAGCTTTACCGGACTAGCGGGAGCCAGCTCCTACAATGAGCAGTTCTTC.

The genes are TRBV4-2 and TRBJ2-5, with TRBD2 matching 8 bases. The germline CDR1 and CDR2 sequences are LGHNA and YNFKEQ. J was trimmed by 3 bases and V by 0 bases; bases with no gene match: 12. CDR3 length: 18 amino acids. DNA of the CDR3: TGTGCCAGCAGCCAAGAATCAGGGACTAGGACCAGAGAAGAGACCCAGTACTTC. Translation: CASSQESGTRTREETQYF.

V and J are TRBV13 and TRBJ1-5; D unresolved. CDR3 length: 13 residues. Germline V gives CDR1 PRHDT, CDR2 FYEKMQ (reference sequence). V lost 5 bases, J lost 4 bases, and 9 bases lay in between. The CDR3 region is CASSPGRNQPQHF. DNA for the CDR3: TGTGCCAGCAGCCCAGGCCGGAATCAGCCCCAGCATTTT.

This clone has just a few counts. The chain employs TRBV11-1 and TRBJ1-1; D remains ambiguous. Trimming took 2 bases from V and 1 from J, leaving 8 bases between them. This CDR3 comprises 14 residues. Per germline, CDR1 SGHAT and CDR2 FQDESV (reference sequence). The CDR3 region is CASSLTTPNTEAFF. The CDR3, as DNA: TGTGCCAGCAGCTTAACCACCCCGAACACTGAAGCTTTCTTT.

The chain employs TRBV27 and TRBJ1-2; D unresolved. This CDR3 has 15 residues. Germline CDR1 is MNHEY and CDR2 is SMNVEV (reference sequence). Deletions cut 3 bases from V and 0 bases from J, with 11 bases between. The CDR3, as DNA: TGTGCCAGCAGTTTCTCCGGACTCCCTAACTATGGCTACACCTTC. It specifies CASSFSGLPNYGYTF.

V usage is TRBV11-2 and J usage is TRBJ1-6; D gene ambiguous. V lost 5 bases and J lost 10, with 15 bases in between. Germline CDR1 is SGHAT and CDR2 is FQNNGV. This CDR3 has 14 residues. The CDR3 loop is CASSQPGIGSPLHF. For the CDR3, the DNA is TGTGCCAGCAGCCAACCGGGTATTGGGTCACCCCTCCACTTT.

The chain has TRBV7-9 and TRBJ2-1; 12 nucleotides match TRBD2. Unmatched junction bases numbered 6, after V lost 9 bases and J lost 9 bases. This CDR3 spans 13 amino acids. CDR1 SEHNR and CDR2 FQNEAQ come from the germline V gene (reference sequence). CDR3 nucleotide sequence: TGTGCCAGTCGGACTAGCGGGACCGCTGAGCAGTTCTTC. Amino acids: CASRTSGTAEQFF.

The chain uses TRBV6-6 and TRBJ1-6; TRBD1 matches at 7 bases. Germline CDR1 MNHNY, CDR2 SVGAGI (reference sequence). The CDR3 is made up of 14 amino acids. V trimming: 6 bases; J trimming: 7 bases; junction bases outside the gene matches: 6. Here the CDR3 reads CASRGGQKNSPLHF. CDR3 DNA sequence: TGTGCCAGCAGAGGGGGACAGAAAAATTCACCCCTCCACTTT.

This rearrangement joins TRBV11-3 to TRBJ2-2; no firm D call. Germline CDR1 and CDR2: SGHNT and YENEEA. Trimming cost V 6 bases and J 5 bases, with 7 bases left between them. The CDR3 contains 12 residues. In DNA, the CDR3 is TGTGCCAGCAGTCCGTGGACCGGGGAGCTGTTTTTT. It translates to CASSPWTGELFF.

The J gene is TRBJ2-7, the V gene TRBV5-6, with D uncertain. Germline lookup yields CDR1 SGHDT and CDR2 YYEEEE. V was shortened by 3 bases and J by 2 bases, with 18 bases between the two germline ends. CDR3 length: 16 amino acids. This CDR3 reads CASSSPTVLGAYEQYF. The CDR3 DNA reads as TGTGCCAGCAGCTCCCCGACTGTCCTTGGAGCCTACGAGCAGTACTTC.

Of note for this clone: Mismatch with germline at one junction end may stem from a read error. Other DNA sequences in this sample translate to the same CDR3. The rearrangement joins TRBV4-3 to TRBJ2-5, with D tentatively TRBD1 or TRBD2 (5 bases each). CDR3 length equals 12 residues. Germline CDR1 is LGHNA and CDR2 is YSLEER. The CDR3 DNA is TGCGCCAGCAGCCAAGATCAGGGACGACTGAACTTC. Translating it yields CASSQDQGRLNF.